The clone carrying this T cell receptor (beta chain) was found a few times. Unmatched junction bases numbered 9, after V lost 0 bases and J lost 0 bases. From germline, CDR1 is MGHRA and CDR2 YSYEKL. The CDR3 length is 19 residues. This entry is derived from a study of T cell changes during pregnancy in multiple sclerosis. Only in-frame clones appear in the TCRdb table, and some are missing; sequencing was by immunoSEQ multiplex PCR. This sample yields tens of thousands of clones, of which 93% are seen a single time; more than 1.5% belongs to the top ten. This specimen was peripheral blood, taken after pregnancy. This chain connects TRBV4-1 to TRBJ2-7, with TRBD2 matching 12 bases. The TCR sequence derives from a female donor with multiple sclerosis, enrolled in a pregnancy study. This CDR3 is CASSQEITSGRPDSYEQYF. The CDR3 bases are TGCGCCAGCAGCCAAGAGATAACTAGCGGGAGGCCCGACTCCTACGAGCAGTACTTC.